The clone carrying this T cell receptor (beta chain) was seen once. This entry belongs to a study of OX40 agonist ivuxolimab in advanced cancers. Turning to the study itself: Enrollees could have had prior anti-PD-1, anti-PD-L1 or anti-CTLA-4 therapy, which over 35% had received. Three partial responders included one hepatocellular carcinoma patient and two cutaneous melanoma patients.

The CDR3 is 16 residues long. Per the germline V gene, CDR1 is SGHNT and CDR2 is YYREEE (reference sequence). V lost 4 bases and J lost 8; bases outside the gene matches: 10. The protocol was immunoSEQ multiplex PCR, while the TCRdb copy is restricted to in-frame clones and leaves out a portion. The table shows around 46,000 clones, with 77% occurring only once. Any history of autoimmune disease or systemic immunosuppression disqualified patients. The receptor was isolated from an adult with an advanced solid tumor such as melanoma, head and neck, liver or kidney cancer. This material consisted of CD4+ or CD8+ T cells sorted from blood, taken in a trial of the OX40 agonist ivuxolimab. The chain joins TRBV5-4 to TRBJ2-1; 12 bases match TRBD1. The CDR3 sequence: CASSKAGTGGVHEQFF. The CDR3 coding sequence is TGTGCCAGCAGCAAAGCCGGGACAGGGGGCGTGCATGAGCAGTTCTTC.